These T cell receptor beta chains were read from a single sample in a study of graft-versus-host responses after intestinal transplantation. Generated by immunoSEQ multiplex PCR, the TCRdb table keeps only in-frame clones and is missing some. The table lists approximately 60,000 clones, 90% of them singletons. Their recognized antigens are unknown. Sample: unstimulated CD8+ T cells sorted from spleen or lymph node cells, taken before transplant. The receptors stem from a human donor who was the organ donor for an intestinal transplant. Each CDR3 is given with its conserved first and last residue. The D gene is left open where the match is weak. Rows may omit the clone size; those that give it use once, few, many or a size class.

>.|TRBJ2-3|TRBD1|TRBV13
TGTGCCAGCAGCCCGATCGGGACAGAGCTTACAGATACGCAGTATTTT
CASSPIGTELTDTQYF
>.|TRBJ1-1|.|TRBV19
TGTGCCAGTAGTATAGACGGGAGGTGGGACACTGAAGCTTTCTTT
CASSIDGRWDTEAFF
>.|TRBJ1-4|TRBD1|TRBV27
TGTGCCAGCAGTCTCAGCTCGTCGGACAGGTTTTACGAAAAACTGTTTTTT
CASSLSSSDRFYEKLFF
>.|TRBJ2-3|.|TRBV28
TGTGCCCAGCTAGGGGGGGACTCTGCCAGGACAGATACGCAGTATTTT
CAQLGGDSARTDTQYF
>.|TRBJ2-5|.|TRBV6-5
TGTGCCAGCAGTCCTACAGGAGAAGAGACCCAGTACTTC
CASSPTGEETQYF
>.|TRBJ1-5|.|TRBV6-5
TGTGCCAGCAATACAGGGATGACTCAGCCCCAGCATTTT
CASNTGMTQPQHF
>.|TRBJ2-1|TRBD2|TRBV10-3
TGTGCCATATCGGGACTAGCGGACCTTTACAATGAGCAGTTCTTC
CAISGLADLYNEQFF
>.|TRBJ1-1|.|TRBV5-4
TGTGCCAGCAGCACCGGACATTTGGGTAAGAACACTGAAGCTTTCTTT
CASSTGHLGKNTEAFF
>.|TRBJ2-7|.|TRBV7-6
TGTGCCAGCAGCTCCTCCCCTGCACAATACGAGCAGTACTTC
CASSSSPAQYEQYF
>.|TRBJ1-2|TRBD1|TRBV4-1
TGCGCCAGCAGCCACGGACAGGTAGGAGGCTACACCTTC
CASSHGQVGGYTF
>.|TRBJ2-1|.|TRBV30
TGTGCCTGGAGCCAAACGGAGTACTACAATGAGCAGTTCTTC
CAWSQTEYYNEQFF
>medium-sized|TRBJ1-1|.|TRBV5-1
TGCGCCAGCAGGAGGGGGGGCGCGGGGGTGAACACTGAAGCTTTCTTT
CASRRGGAGVNTEAFF
>.|TRBJ2-1|.|TRBV30
TGTGCCTGGAGTGATGTCCCCTGGCGGGCCCGCTCCTACAATGAGCAGTTCTTC
CAWSDVPWRARSYNEQFF
>.|TRBJ1-5|TRBD1|TRBV27
TGTGCCAGCTGGGGACAGGGGGGTAGTCAGCCCCAGCATTTT
CASWGQGGSQPQHF
>.|TRBJ2-1|.|TRBV29-1
TGCAGCGTTGATGGTGGGCTTTCCTACAATGAGCAGTTCTTC
CSVDGGLSYNEQFF
>.|TRBJ2-7|.|TRBV30
TGTGCAATAGGGGGACAAATCTACGAGCAGTACTTC
CAIGGQIYEQYF
>few|TRBJ2-1|TRBD2|TRBV27
TGTGCCAGCAGTTATGTGGGAGGGTCCCTAAGCTCCTACAATGAGCAGTTCTTC
CASSYVGGSLSSYNEQFF
>.|TRBJ2-3|TRBD2|TRBV18
TGTGCCAGCTCCCAAGGGACTAGCGGGATTACAGATACGCAGTATTTT
CASSQGTSGITDTQYF
>.|TRBJ1-1|.|TRBV5-6
TGTGCCAGCAGCTTGTCTGTAGAGCAGGATGAAGCTTTCTTT
CASSLSVEQDEAFF
>few|TRBJ2-7|TRBD1|TRBV19
TGTGCCAGTAGTTCAAGGGGACAGGGGCTCTACGAGCAGTACTTC
CASSSRGQGLYEQYF
>few|TRBJ2-7|.|TRBV5-6
TGTGCCAGCAGCTTTGCAGGCTACGAGCAGTACTTC
CASSFAGYEQYF
>.|TRBJ2-1|.|TRBV5-1
TGCGCCAGCACCCAGGGCAATGAGCAGTTCTTC
CASTQGNEQFF
>.|TRBJ1-1|.|TRBV27
TGTGCCAGCAGTTTGGGTGTCGGGGACACTGAAGCTTTCTTT
CASSLGVGDTEAFF
>once|TRBJ1-5|TRBD1|TRBV28
TGTGCCAGCAGTTTTCGCGACAGGGGGCTAAATCAGCCCCAGCATTTT
CASSFRDRGLNQPQHF
>.|TRBJ2-7|TRBD1|TRBV7-2
TGTGCCAGCAGCTTAGGTGGACAGGGGGCTTTTTACGAGCAGTACTTC
CASSLGGQGAFYEQYF
>.|TRBJ2-3|TRBD2|TRBV28
TGTGCCAGCAGGCTAGCGGGAGAGACAGATACGCAGTATTTT
CASRLAGETDTQYF
>once|TRBJ2-1|.|TRBV15
TGTGCCACCAGCAATCGATGGCAAGGGGGAAACAATGAGCAGTTCTTC
CATSNRWQGGNNEQFF
>.|TRBJ1-5|.|TRBV28
TGTGCCAGCAGTACCCAAAAACAAGGGGTCCTGGGCCCCCAGCATTTT
CASSTQKQGVLGPQHF
>.|TRBJ2-1|.|TRBV5-1
TGCGCCAGCAGCCCGACGCAGGGAGGAGTCATTAAGCAGTTCTTC
CASSPTQGGVIKQFF
>few|TRBJ2-3|.|TRBV7-8
TGTGCCAGCAGCTTAGGAGTTAGCTGGGATACGCAGTATTTT
CASSLGVSWDTQYF
>.|TRBJ2-7|TRBD2|TRBV4-2
TGTGCCAGCAGCCAGCGGGAGGATGTTTACGAGCAGTACTTC
CASSQREDVYEQYF
>once|TRBJ2-7|TRBD1|TRBV5-5
TGTGCCAGCAGCTTGTGGACAGGGGGTCTACGGTGCCACGAGCAGTACTTC
CASSLWTGGLRCHEQYF
>.|TRBJ1-2|.|TRBV7-9
TGTGCCAGCAGCTTAGCGAGAGGTTTATTCCGCTATGGCTACACCTTC
CASSLARGLFRYGYTF
>.|TRBJ2-4|TRBD1|TRBV5-5
TGTGCCAGCAGCTTTACAGGGGACATTCAGTACTTC
CASSFTGDIQYF
>once|TRBJ1-1|.|TRBV7-9
TGTGCCAGCAGCCCCCGGGACTTTACTGAAGCTTTCTTT
CASSPRDFTEAFF
>.|TRBJ1-1|.|TRBV2
TGTGCCAGCACACTATTTGGAGGGTACACTGAAGCTTTCTTT
CASTLFGGYTEAFF
>.|TRBJ1-1|.|TRBV6-5
TGTGCCAGCAGTTACCCCCTGGGGGGGAACACTGAAGCTTTCTTT
CASSYPLGGNTEAFF
>few|TRBJ1-2|TRBD1|TRBV6-1
TGTGCCAGCAGTGATGCCGGGACAGACTATGGCTACACCTTC
CASSDAGTDYGYTF
>once|TRBJ2-1|.|TRBV9
TGTGCCAGCAGCGTAGGGGGTTCTGCGGGACGATCCTACAATGAGCAGTTCTTC
CASSVGGSAGRSYNEQFF
>once|TRBJ1-2|TRBD1|TRBV4-1
TGCGCCAGCAGCCCCGGGACAGAGAACCTTTATGGCTACACCTTC
CASSPGTENLYGYTF
>.|TRBJ2-1|TRBD2|TRBV19
TGTGCCAGTAGTATTTTGGGACTAGACTCCTACAATGAGCAGTTCTTC
CASSILGLDSYNEQFF
>.|TRBJ2-2|.|TRBV5-1
TGCGCCAGCGGGGGGTCTGAGAGGGAGCTGTTTTTT
CASGGSERELFF
>.|TRBJ1-4|.|TRBV19
TGTGCCAGTAGTGCCGGGTTTGAAAAACTGTTTTTT
CASSAGFEKLFF
>.|TRBJ1-3|.|TRBV6-5
TGTGCCAGCAGCCACACCCTTATGGGAAACACCATATATTTT
CASSHTLMGNTIYF
>once|TRBJ2-2|TRBD2|TRBV19
TGTGCCAGTAGTGCCCGGACTAGCGGGAGGGTTCGAGTCTCCGGGGAGCTGTTTTTT
CASSARTSGRVRVSGELFF
>.|TRBJ1-1|.|TRBV11-2
TGTGCCAGCAGCTTAGGGACAATGAACACTGAAGCTTTCTTT
CASSLGTMNTEAFF
>.|TRBJ1-6|TRBD1|TRBV28
TGTGCCAGCAGTTTACACGACAGGGATGGCCTCCACTTT
CASSLHDRDGLHF
>.|TRBJ2-7|.|TRBV27
TGTGCCAGCATGACCGGGGGCTACGAGCAGTACTTC
CASMTGGYEQYF
>.|TRBJ2-3|TRBD2|TRBV9
TGTGCCAGCAGCAGTAGCGGGCGGGGGACAGATACGCAGTATTTT
CASSSSGRGTDTQYF
>.|TRBJ1-6|.|TRBV19
TGTGCCAGTAGTATAGGCACTACTCTCTCCTATAATTCACCCCTCCACTTT
CASSIGTTLSYNSPLHF